A selection of T cell receptor beta chains follows, all from one sample in a study of blood T cell repertoires in COVID-19. Profiled with immunoSEQ multiplex PCR; TCRdb holds only in-frame clones, not every one. The sample lists 160,000 or so clones, roughly 88% seen once, with about 6.6% in the top ten. Material: PBMCs or T cells enriched from blood (not recorded which). Source of these receptors: a woman aged 45-65 years who had recovered from COVID-19. The CDR3 runs from the conserved cysteine through the conserved F or W. The order of the fields is clone size, D gene, V gene, CDR3 length, J gene, CDR3 protein, CDR3 DNA. D genes are given only for firm matches. Only some rows state a clone size, as once, few, many or a class for expanded clones.

clone size: NA; D gene: TRBD1; V gene: TRBV6-5; CDR3 length: 14; J gene: TRBJ1-4; CDR3 protein: CASRKQGVREKLFF; CDR3 DNA: TGTGCCAGCAGAAAACAGGGGGTCCGAGAAAAACTGTTTTTT
clone size: NA; D gene: TRBD1; V gene: TRBV9; CDR3 length: 15; J gene: TRBJ1-3; CDR3 protein: CASSAAQTGGNTIYF; CDR3 DNA: TGTGCCAGCAGCGCAGCCCAGACAGGGGGAAACACCATATATTTT
clone size: NA; D gene: TRBD1; V gene: TRBV4-1; CDR3 length: 16; J gene: TRBJ1-5; CDR3 protein: CASSQEGQGYIQPQHF; CDR3 DNA: TGCGCCAGCAGCCAAGAGGGACAGGGGTATATTCAGCCCCAGCATTTT
clone size: once; D gene: TRBD2; V gene: TRBV6-1; CDR3 length: 16; J gene: TRBJ2-3; CDR3 protein: CASSATSGGTTDTQYF; CDR3 DNA: TGTGCCAGCAGTGCGACTAGCGGGGGGACTACAGATACGCAGTATTTT
clone size: NA; D gene: TRBD2; V gene: TRBV7-2; CDR3 length: 16; J gene: TRBJ2-1; CDR3 protein: CASSTRSGGTKREQFF; CDR3 DNA: TGTGCCAGCAGCACTCGTAGCGGGGGAACAAAGCGGGAGCAGTTCTTC
clone size: NA; D gene: NA; V gene: TRBV5-8; CDR3 length: 14; J gene: TRBJ2-7; CDR3 protein: CASSSRDNKYEQYF; CDR3 DNA: TGTGCCAGCAGCTCCCGGGACAATAAGTACGAGCAGTACTTC
clone size: NA; D gene: TRBD1; V gene: TRBV2; CDR3 length: 15; J gene: TRBJ2-1; CDR3 protein: CASTRDRAVGNEQFF; CDR3 DNA: TGTGCCAGCACTAGAGACAGGGCGGTAGGCAATGAGCAGTTCTTC
clone size: NA; D gene: NA; V gene: TRBV11-2; CDR3 length: 13; J gene: TRBJ1-2; CDR3 protein: CASSRGQYYGYTF; CDR3 DNA: TGTGCCAGCAGTCGCGGACAGTACTATGGCTACACCTTC
clone size: NA; D gene: TRBD2; V gene: TRBV7-2; CDR3 length: 14; J gene: TRBJ2-7; CDR3 protein: CASSLGLAGAAQYF; CDR3 DNA: TGTGCCAGCAGCCTAGGACTAGCGGGGGCTGCGCAGTACTTC
clone size: NA; D gene: NA; V gene: TRBV4-3; CDR3 length: 16; J gene: TRBJ1-2; CDR3 protein: CASSQSTGLKTYGYTF; CDR3 DNA: TGCGCCAGCAGCCAATCGACAGGCCTGAAGACCTATGGCTACACCTTC
clone size: NA; D gene: TRBD2; V gene: TRBV7-2; CDR3 length: 15; J gene: TRBJ2-3; CDR3 protein: CASSPGLASTDTQYF; CDR3 DNA: TGTGCCAGCAGCCCTGGACTAGCGAGCACAGATACGCAGTATTTT
clone size: NA; D gene: NA; V gene: TRBV15; CDR3 length: 13; J gene: TRBJ2-7; CDR3 protein: CATSRGEAYEQYF; CDR3 DNA: TGTGCCACCAGCAGAGGGGAGGCCTACGAGCAGTACTTC
clone size: NA; D gene: NA; V gene: TRBV30; CDR3 length: 13; J gene: TRBJ2-3; CDR3 protein: CAWNGRGGNTQYF; CDR3 DNA: TGTGCCTGGAACGGCCGGGGTGGGAATACGCAGTATTTT
clone size: NA; D gene: NA; V gene: TRBV6-2/TRBV6-3; CDR3 length: 11; J gene: TRBJ2-3; CDR3 protein: CASSPLDTQYF; CDR3 DNA: TGTGCCAGCAGCCCCTTGGATACGCAGTATTTT
clone size: NA; D gene: NA; V gene: TRBV7-3; CDR3 length: 17; J gene: TRBJ2-1; CDR3 protein: CASSPYTLGGLHNEQFF; CDR3 DNA: TGTGCCAGCAGCCCCTACACCTTGGGGGGGCTACACAATGAGCAGTTCTTC
clone size: NA; D gene: NA; V gene: TRBV7-9; CDR3 length: 14; J gene: TRBJ2-5; CDR3 protein: CASTLGTGQETQYF; CDR3 DNA: TGTGCCAGCACCTTAGGAACAGGGCAAGAGACCCAGTACTTC
clone size: NA; D gene: TRBD2; V gene: TRBV5-4; CDR3 length: 17; J gene: TRBJ2-2; CDR3 protein: CASSLGVAGGSTGELFF; CDR3 DNA: TGTGCCAGCAGCTTGGGTGTAGCGGGGGGATCCACCGGGGAGCTGTTTTTT
clone size: NA; D gene: NA; V gene: TRBV7-8; CDR3 length: 18; J gene: TRBJ1-4; CDR3 protein: CASSSRGTIDATNEKLFF; CDR3 DNA: TGTGCCAGCAGCTCGAGGGGGACGATTGACGCAACTAATGAAAAACTGTTTTTT
clone size: medium-sized; D gene: NA; V gene: TRBV7-8; CDR3 length: 13; J gene: TRBJ1-2; CDR3 protein: CASSLYRSYGYTF; CDR3 DNA: TGTGCCAGCAGCCTTTACAGGAGCTATGGCTACACCTTC
clone size: NA; D gene: NA; V gene: TRBV4-2; CDR3 length: 18; J gene: TRBJ2-7; CDR3 protein: CASSQDLNNLGGNYEQYF; CDR3 DNA: TGTGCCAGCAGCCAAGATCTAAATAACCTTGGAGGAAACTACGAGCAGTACTTC
clone size: NA; D gene: NA; V gene: TRBV18; CDR3 length: 14; J gene: TRBJ1-6; CDR3 protein: CASSPGQRNSPLHF; CDR3 DNA: TGTGCCAGCTCACCAGGACAGAGGAATTCACCCCTCCACTTT
clone size: NA; D gene: NA; V gene: TRBV24-1; CDR3 length: 13; J gene: TRBJ1-5; CDR3 protein: CATSGGSYQPQHF; CDR3 DNA: TGTGCCACCAGTGGCGGGAGCTATCAGCCCCAGCATTTT
clone size: NA; D gene: TRBD1; V gene: TRBV27; CDR3 length: 13; J gene: TRBJ1-2; CDR3 protein: CASTDRAGYGYTF; CDR3 DNA: TGTGCCAGCACCGACAGGGCTGGCTATGGCTACACCTTC
clone size: NA; D gene: NA; V gene: TRBV9; CDR3 length: 12; J gene: TRBJ2-3; CDR3 protein: CASSGLRDTQYF; CDR3 DNA: TGTGCCAGCAGCGGACTGAGAGATACGCAGTATTTT
clone size: NA; D gene: NA; V gene: TRBV4-1; CDR3 length: 13; J gene: TRBJ2-3; CDR3 protein: CASSDTSTDTQYF; CDR3 DNA: TGCGCCAGCAGCGATACAAGCACAGATACGCAGTATTTT
clone size: NA; D gene: NA; V gene: TRBV18; CDR3 length: 14; J gene: TRBJ2-5; CDR3 protein: CASSPGTPQETQYF; CDR3 DNA: TGTGCCAGCTCACCCGGGACACCCCAAGAGACCCAGTACTTC
clone size: NA; D gene: NA; V gene: TRBV6-2/TRBV6-3; CDR3 length: 16; J gene: TRBJ1-2; CDR3 protein: CASSYSSVLVDRGYTF; CDR3 DNA: TGTGCCAGCAGTTACTCGTCCGTGCTGGTAGATCGGGGCTACACCTTC
clone size: NA; D gene: TRBD1; V gene: TRBV5-5; CDR3 length: 17; J gene: TRBJ2-4; CDR3 protein: CASSLEGTGGAKNIQYF; CDR3 DNA: TGTGCCAGCAGCTTAGAAGGGACAGGGGGAGCCAAAAACATTCAGTACTTC
clone size: NA; D gene: NA; V gene: TRBV11-2; CDR3 length: 15; J gene: TRBJ2-2; CDR3 protein: CASSGGLLGGVELFF; CDR3 DNA: TGTGCCAGCAGCGGGGGCCTTTTAGGGGGTGTAGAGCTGTTTTTT
clone size: NA; D gene: NA; V gene: TRBV19; CDR3 length: 13; J gene: TRBJ1-1; CDR3 protein: CASSIQLITEAFF; CDR3 DNA: TGTGCCAGTAGTATTCAGTTGATCACTGAAGCTTTCTTT
clone size: NA; D gene: NA; V gene: TRBV2; CDR3 length: 13; J gene: TRBJ1-5; CDR3 protein: CASRTGLGQPQHF; CDR3 DNA: TGTGCCAGCAGGACCGGTCTCGGGCAGCCCCAGCATTTT
clone size: few; D gene: NA; V gene: TRBV12-3/TRBV12-4; CDR3 length: 12; J gene: TRBJ1-3; CDR3 protein: CASSLSSSTIYF; CDR3 DNA: TGTGCCAGCAGTTTATCGAGCTCCACCATATATTTT
clone size: NA; D gene: NA; V gene: TRBV6-2/TRBV6-3; CDR3 length: 18; J gene: TRBJ1-3; CDR3 protein: CASSPSGQRFSSGNTIYF; CDR3 DNA: TGTGCCAGCAGTCCCTCGGGACAAAGATTTTCCTCTGGAAACACCATATATTTT
clone size: NA; D gene: TRBD1; V gene: TRBV11-3; CDR3 length: 14; J gene: TRBJ1-2; CDR3 protein: CASSSGQGTYGYTF; CDR3 DNA: TGTGCCAGCAGCTCGGGACAGGGGACCTATGGCTACACCTTC
clone size: NA; D gene: TRBD1; V gene: TRBV18; CDR3 length: 16; J gene: TRBJ2-7; CDR3 protein: CASSPTSGTVTYEQYF; CDR3 DNA: TGTGCCAGCTCACCAACTTCCGGGACAGTAACCTACGAGCAGTACTTC
clone size: NA; D gene: TRBD2; V gene: TRBV3-1/TRBV3-2; CDR3 length: 17; J gene: TRBJ2-1; CDR3 protein: CASSQERGGGIYNEQFF; CDR3 DNA: TGTGCCAGCAGCCAAGAACGAGGCGGGGGGATCTACAATGAGCAGTTCTTC
clone size: NA; D gene: NA; V gene: TRBV7-6; CDR3 length: 17; J gene: TRBJ2-3; CDR3 protein: CASSLLAALDTTDTQYF; CDR3 DNA: TGTGCCAGCAGCTTATTAGCGGCTTTAGATACAACGGATACGCAGTATTTT
clone size: NA; D gene: NA; V gene: TRBV24-1; CDR3 length: 16; J gene: TRBJ1-4; CDR3 protein: CATSDPREGPNEKLFF; CDR3 DNA: TGTGCCACCAGTGATCCCCGAGAGGGTCCTAATGAAAAACTGTTTTTT
clone size: NA; D gene: NA; V gene: TRBV4-2; CDR3 length: 16; J gene: TRBJ2-1; CDR3 protein: CASSQEGTSSYNEQFF; CDR3 DNA: TGTGCCAGCAGCCAAGAGGGTACTAGCTCCTACAATGAGCAGTTCTTC
clone size: NA; D gene: TRBD2; V gene: TRBV10-3; CDR3 length: 13; J gene: TRBJ2-1; CDR3 protein: CAILSGGANEQFF; CDR3 DNA: TGTGCCATCCTCTCCGGGGGGGCAAATGAGCAGTTCTTC
clone size: NA; D gene: NA; V gene: TRBV2; CDR3 length: 14; J gene: TRBJ2-5; CDR3 protein: CASRVTGSQETQYF; CDR3 DNA: TGTGCCAGCCGCGTCACAGGGTCACAAGAGACCCAGTACTTC
clone size: NA; D gene: TRBD1; V gene: TRBV6-2/TRBV6-3; CDR3 length: 17; J gene: TRBJ1-2; CDR3 protein: CASSKRDRALLRYGYTF; CDR3 DNA: TGTGCCAGCAGCAAACGGGACAGGGCTCTCCTCCGCTATGGCTACACCTTC
clone size: once; D gene: TRBD1; V gene: TRBV11-2; CDR3 length: 19; J gene: TRBJ1-2; CDR3 protein: CASSLANRTGGRANYGYTF; CDR3 DNA: TGTGCCAGCAGCTTAGCTAATCGGACAGGGGGCCGCGCTAACTATGGCTACACCTTC
clone size: NA; D gene: TRBD1; V gene: TRBV19; CDR3 length: 13; J gene: TRBJ1-1; CDR3 protein: CASSTTGATEAFF; CDR3 DNA: TGTGCCAGTAGTACGACAGGGGCCACTGAAGCTTTCTTT
clone size: NA; D gene: NA; V gene: TRBV9; CDR3 length: 15; J gene: TRBJ1-6; CDR3 protein: CASSVLDSSNSPLHF; CDR3 DNA: TGTGCCAGCAGCGTACTGGACAGCTCGAATTCACCCCTCCACTTT
clone size: NA; D gene: NA; V gene: TRBV6-1; CDR3 length: 15; J gene: TRBJ1-5; CDR3 protein: CASSEGSGLIQPQHF; CDR3 DNA: TGTGCCAGCAGTGAAGGGTCAGGGCTCATTCAGCCCCAGCATTTT
clone size: NA; D gene: NA; V gene: TRBV5-6; CDR3 length: 16; J gene: TRBJ1-1; CDR3 protein: CASSPMARGMNTEAFF; CDR3 DNA: TGTGCCAGCAGCCCAATGGCCCGGGGTATGAACACTGAAGCTTTCTTT
clone size: NA; D gene: NA; V gene: TRBV2; CDR3 length: 11; J gene: TRBJ1-1; CDR3 protein: CAREGETEAFF; CDR3 DNA: TGTGCCAGAGAGGGAGAAACTGAAGCTTTCTTT
clone size: NA; D gene: NA; V gene: TRBV9; CDR3 length: 18; J gene: TRBJ1-6; CDR3 protein: CASSVGVSAFGGNSPLHF; CDR3 DNA: TGTGCCAGCAGCGTAGGGGTAAGCGCTTTCGGGGGAAATTCACCCCTCCACTTT
clone size: NA; D gene: NA; V gene: TRBV2; CDR3 length: 16; J gene: TRBJ2-3; CDR3 protein: CASSEGQPGRRDTQYF; CDR3 DNA: TGTGCCAGCAGTGAGGGACAACCGGGACGGCGAGATACGCAGTATTTT
clone size: NA; D gene: NA; V gene: TRBV6-2/TRBV6-3; CDR3 length: 15; J gene: TRBJ2-3; CDR3 protein: CASSYPGRGRDTQYF; CDR3 DNA: TGTGCCAGCAGTTATCCCGGCAGGGGAAGAGATACGCAGTATTTT
clone size: NA; D gene: NA; V gene: TRBV7-2; CDR3 length: 14; J gene: TRBJ2-3; CDR3 protein: CASSPTSSTDTQYF; CDR3 DNA: TGTGCCAGCAGCCCCACTTCTAGCACAGATACGCAGTATTTT